One T cell receptor beta chain is described in this entry. Its antigen specificity is not known. No much larger clone is present one base from it, and per-base qualities are unavailable. TCRbeta CDR3 regions were amplified from genomic DNA using the immunoSEQ Assay, a bias-controlled multiplex PCR. The authors' pipeline ran thus. The number of nucleated cells in each sample was estimated by amplification of reference gene primers within the assay. To quantify the absolute abundance of each unique TCRbeta CDR3 rearrangement, sequence reads were collapsed and filtered. For each sample, productive Simpson clonality was calculated as the square root of Simpson's diversity index over productive rearrangements. Imported from immuneACCESS, the table was reduced by TCRdb to in-frame sequences with V and J called. These copies leave out some clones; in studies compared against another copy, an unresolved V gene accounts for under half, and the cause of the remainder is not known. That table is the source of V, J and clone size, and D and trimming were worked out from the DNA. The sample table lists hundreds of thousands of clones, around four fifths of them with a count of one. The ten most abundant clones make up around 18% of the sample.

V gives up 1 base and J gives up 1 base, and the segment between their germline ends measures 8 bases. CDR1 and CDR2, looked up from the germline V gene, are SGHRS and YFSETQ. Counted from cysteine to phenylalanine, this CDR3 has 14 amino acids. Only the CDR3 part of the read is kept: 42 bases, read in frame from the first base. This sample was taken from a study of blood T cell repertoires in COVID-19 (dated by TCRdb to 2018 to 2020). As for the study more broadly: Samples from collaborators originated in the United States, Italy and Spain and spanned both the acute and convalescent phases of COVID-19. The prospective study material was composed of cDNA or gDNA derived from T cells, B-cell-depleted T cells, or PBMCs. The dataset comprised deeply sampled blood TCRbeta repertoires from subjects exposed to, actively infected with, or recovered from COVID-19. The repertoires were released in a freely available public database meant as a resource for research on the immune response to SARS-CoV-2. Samples came from the ongoing ImmuneRACE study (first 160 participants) plus 1,254 subjects from 6 global collaborators. Sample metadata almost always included a de-identified subject ID, COVID-19 status, age in years and sex. Where available, HLA class I and class II types were obtained from metadata supplied by the sample provider rather than from assay-based typing. Points the paper makes about the study in general: Clinical and demographic metadata were provided uncurated, with the amount varying by source and participant.

Collaborating institutions collected whole blood in K2EDTA tubes following their own protocols. Collaborator samples were shipped for TCRbeta analysis as frozen whole blood, isolated PBMCs, or DNA extracted from either sample type. Sequenced material: peripheral blood. The TCR was taken from a woman older than 75 with active or convalescent COVID-19. The chain is encoded by TRBV5-1 joined to TRBJ2-5; the D gene is not confidently resolved. The DNA is TGCGCCAGCAGCTTGCTCCCTTCCCAAGAGACCCAGTACTTC. This yields the protein CASSLLPSQETQYF.